These 17 T cell receptor beta chains originate from one sample sequenced in a study of blood T cell repertoires in COVID-19 (dated by TCRdb to the early 2020s). Libraries were prepared through the immunoSEQ multiplex PCR assay. TCRdb stores this immuneACCESS table with in-frame sequences only. Part of the clones is absent; in the studies checked, under half of the shortfall reflects unresolved V genes, and no reason is known for the rest. This sample holds 200,000 to 250,000 clones; around 90% were observed only once. The top ten hold 10% to 15% of the sample. The sample comprised peripheral blood. Receptors originate from a woman under 30 who had recovered from COVID-19.

This clone was recorded once. This chain connects TRBV12-3 or TRBV12-4 to TRBJ1-1; D is possibly TRBD1 (6 bases). Deletions cut 6 bases from V and 8 bases from J, with 13 bases between. CDR3 size: 12 residues. The CDR3 here is CASSLRTAEAFF. The CDR3 DNA is TGTGCCAGCAGCCTGAGGACAGCCGAAGCTTTCTTT.

CDR3 sequence: CASSLGSSRGETQYF. In nucleotides, the CDR3 is TGCGCCAGCAGCTTGGGCTCCTCTAGGGGAGAGACCCAGTACTTC. V usage is TRBV5-1 and J usage is TRBJ2-5, with D possibly TRBD1 on 5 matching bases. The CDR3 covers 15 residues. The germline V gene has CDR1 SGHRS and CDR2 YFSETQ. Trimming stripped 0 bases from V and 4 bases from J, with 13 bases between.

The chain carries TRBV6-6 and TRBJ2-1; 10 bases agree with TRBD2. Looked up from germline, CDR1 is MNHNY and CDR2 is SVGAGI (reference sequence). This CDR3 region has 15 residues. The trim removed 4 bases at V and 2 bases at J, leaving 2 bases unmatched. The CDR3 bases are TGTGCCAGCAGTTCTGGACTAGCGGCCTACAATGAGCAGTTCTTC. Amino acids: CASSSGLAAYNEQFF.

The chain has TRBV29-1 and TRBJ2-5; 10 nucleotides line up with TRBD2. Germline lookup yields CDR1 SQVTM and CDR2 ANQGSEA. V gave up 7 bases and J gave up 2 bases; unmatched junction bases: 10. The CDR3 loop spans 15 amino acids. CDR3: CSAKRLAGVQETQYF. The CDR3 DNA reads TGCAGCGCCAAAAGGCTAGCGGGAGTACAAGAGACCCAGTACTTC.

This chain connects TRBV9 to TRBJ1-5; 8 nucleotides line up with TRBD1. The V and J ends lost 4 bases and 1 base, in that order; junction bases with no gene match: 4. The CDR3 has 15 residues. From germline, CDR1 is SGDLS and CDR2 YYNGEE. CDR3 protein: CASSPRTGSNQPQHF. The CDR3 nucleotides read TGTGCCAGCAGCCCCAGGACAGGGAGCAATCAGCCCCAGCATTTT.

This clone was recorded only once. The chain recombines TRBV13 with TRBJ1-4, with 8 bases fitting TRBD1. V was clipped by 5 bases and J by 5 bases; unmatched bases: 4. The CDR3 totals 14 residues. CDR1 and CDR2 (germline): PRHDT, FYEKMQ (reference sequence). The CDR3 here is CASSTRQGNEKLFF. CDR3 DNA: TGTGCCAGCAGCACTCGACAGGGGAATGAAAAACTGTTTTTT.

The rearrangement uses TRBV15 and TRBJ2-2; the match to TRBD1 covers 7 bases. V lost 6 bases and J lost 7; bases outside the gene matches: 11. The CDR3 totals 15 residues. Germline V gene sequence: CDR1 LNHNV, CDR2 YYDKDF (reference sequence). CDR3 protein: CATRMDRSYVGELFF. CDR3 nucleotide sequence: TGTGCCACCAGGATGGACAGGAGCTACGTCGGGGAGCTGTTTTTT. The full variable domain, rest sourced from reference TRBV15 and TRBJ2-2, is DAMVIQNPRYQVTQFGKPVTLSCSQTLNHNVMYWYQQKSSQAPKLLFHYYDKDFNNEADTPDNFQSRRPNTSFCFLDIRSPGLGDTAMYLCATRMDRSYVGELFFGEGSRLTVL.

This clone was found once. The chain employs TRBV13 and TRBJ2-3; 9 bases map to TRBD2. J gave up 0 bases and V 1 base, and 11 bases lay outside the gene matches. The CDR3 has 19 residues. Looked up from germline, CDR1 is PRHDT and CDR2 is FYEKMQ (reference sequence). This chain's CDR3 is CASSLDGRASGTSTDTQYF. CDR3 DNA: TGTGCCAGCAGCTTAGATGGTAGGGCTAGCGGGACTAGCACAGATACGCAGTATTTT.

The V gene is TRBV5-5, the J gene TRBJ2-7; TRBD1 matches at 8 bases. J was trimmed by 3 bases and V by 4 bases; bases with no gene match: 9. There are 15 residues in the CDR3. Germline V lookup: CDR1 SGHKS, CDR2 YYEKEE (reference sequence). DNA for the CDR3: TGTGCCAGCAGCCACGACAGGGGAAGGGGCTACGAGCAGTACTTC. As protein: CASSHDRGRGYEQYF. The entire variable domain, with the rest obtained from reference TRBV5-5 and TRBJ2-7, is as follows: DAGVTQSPTHLIKTRGQQVTLRCSPISGHKSVSWYQQVLGQGPQFIFQYYEKEERGRGNFPDRFSARQFPNYSSELNVNALLLGDSALYLCASSHDRGRGYEQYFGPGTRLTVT.

The rearrangement links TRBV27 to TRBJ2-5; the match to TRBD1 covers 9 bases. From germline, CDR1 is MNHEY and CDR2 SMNVEV (reference sequence). The CDR3 is 15 residues long. V was pared by 6 bases and J by 4 bases, with 9 bases of the junction left unmatched. The CDR3 loop is CASSLGQGWSETQYF. CDR3 nucleotides: TGTGCCAGCAGCCTCGGACAGGGGTGGTCAGAGACCCAGTACTTC.

The chain links TRBV4-3 to TRBJ1-2; tentative D call: TRBD1 (5 bases). The CDR3 sequence is 17 residues long. Germline V gene sequence: CDR1 LGHNA, CDR2 YSLEER. V was shortened by 1 base and J by 3 bases, with 18 bases between the two germline ends. The CDR3 DNA is TGCGCCAGCAGCCAAGCCTTCGGCAGGGCCCTCGACTATGGCTACACCTTC. Amino acid sequence: CASSQAFGRALDYGYTF.

This sequence joins TRBV10-3 and TRBJ2-7; 7 bases are shared with TRBD2. Trimming cost V 7 bases and J 1 base; bases outside gene matches: 4. Germline V gene data show CDR1 as ENHRY and CDR2 as SYGVKD. This CDR3 has 13 residues. The CDR3 bases are TGTGCCATCATGGCGGGAGAGTCCTACGAGCAGTACTTC. It translates to CAIMAGESYEQYF.

V is TRBV25-1 and J is TRBJ1-2; a weak D match, TRBD1 (5 bases). Trimming stripped 2 bases from V and 8 bases from J, with 21 bases between. The CDR3 consists of 16 residues. Germline CDR1 reads MGHDK; CDR2 reads SYGVNS. The CDR3 DNA follows: TGTGCCAGCAGTGAAGGGGCACGGGGGTGGGCAATCGGCTACACCTTC. This codes for CASSEGARGWAIGYTF.

V is TRBV29-1 and J is TRBJ1-2; 11 positions match TRBD1. J was trimmed by 5 bases and V by 6 bases; bases with no gene match: 8. The CDR3 runs to 14 residues. Germline V lookup: CDR1 SQVTM, CDR2 ANQGSEA. The CDR3 sequence: CSVRGQGAGYGYTF. CDR3 sequence (DNA): TGCAGCGTAAGAGGACAGGGGGCTGGTTATGGCTACACCTTC.

V and J are TRBV15 and TRBJ2-1; 10 bases match TRBD2. This CDR3 is built from 16 residues. The ends lost 4 bases at V and 7 bases at J; junction bases unmatched: 10. The V gene's germline CDR1 is LNHNV and CDR2 YYDKDF (reference sequence). This CDR3 is CATSTRRSGRGNEQFF. CDR3 DNA: TGTGCCACCAGCACCCGCCGAAGCGGGAGGGGAAATGAGCAGTTCTTC.

This chain connects TRBV9 to TRBJ2-2; tentatively, D is TRBD2 (6 bases). This CDR3 spans 15 amino acids. In germline, CDR1 is SGDLS, CDR2 YYNGEE. V shed 4 bases and J shed 4 bases, with 14 bases lying between them. As DNA, the CDR3 is TGTGCCAGCAGCCGGCTAGCGTCGATCACCGGGGAGCTGTTTTTT. Its translation is CASSRLASITGELFF.

The chain joins TRBV6-6 to TRBJ1-2; 9 bases agree with TRBD1. J lost 2 bases, V lost 4 bases, and 5 bases had no gene match. Germline values: CDR1 MNHNY, CDR2 SVGAGI (reference sequence). The CDR3 has 15 amino acids. CDR3 protein: CASSLTTGGNYGYTF. CDR3 nucleotide sequence: TGTGCCAGCAGTTTAACAACAGGGGGCAACTATGGCTACACCTTC.